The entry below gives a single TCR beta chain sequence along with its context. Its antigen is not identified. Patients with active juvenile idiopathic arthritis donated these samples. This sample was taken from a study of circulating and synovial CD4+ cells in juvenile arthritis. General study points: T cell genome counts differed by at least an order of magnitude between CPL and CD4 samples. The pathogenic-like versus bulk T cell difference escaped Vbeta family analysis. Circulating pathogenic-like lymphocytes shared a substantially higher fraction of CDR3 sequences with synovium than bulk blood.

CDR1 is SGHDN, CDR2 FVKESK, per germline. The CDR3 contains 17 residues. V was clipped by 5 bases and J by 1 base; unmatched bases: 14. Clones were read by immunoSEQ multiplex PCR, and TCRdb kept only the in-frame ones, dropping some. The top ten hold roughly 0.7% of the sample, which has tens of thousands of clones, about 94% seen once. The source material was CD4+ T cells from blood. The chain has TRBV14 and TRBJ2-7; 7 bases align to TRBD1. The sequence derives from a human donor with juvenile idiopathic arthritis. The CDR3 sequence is CASSSAGLRDRSYEQYF. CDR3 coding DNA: TGTGCCAGCAGCTCGGCCGGCCTCCGGGACAGATCCTACGAGCAGTACTTC.